Sequencing of this T cell receptor beta chain was carried out in a study of T-cell reconstitution after alpha-beta-depleted transplantation in children. Findings and caveats of the study: About two months after transplant, alpha-beta T cells reportedly came from several hundred expanded graft clones.

This clonotype was observed at least ten times. The antigen remains undetermined. This sample's TCRbeta library carried unique molecular identifier barcodes. TCRdb re-derived calls from the PCR reads in MiXCR, one entry per CDR3 protein. The profile shows around 700,000 distinct CDR3 sequences, about an eighth of them singletons. The V end was cut by 2 bases, the J end by 0 bases, with 8 bases between. The CDR3 loop spans 15 amino acids. Germline CDR1 and CDR2: MNHEY and SVGAGI. This clonotype was obtained from a girl aged 2-9 years with congenital amegakaryocytic thrombocytopenia, due to receive a stem cell transplant. V gene TRBV6-5 combines with J gene TRBJ1-3; a weak D match, TRBD1 (6 bases). Sequencing was performed on PBMCs, taken before TCRalphabeta/CD19-depleted stem cell transplant. Here the CDR3 reads CASSYGGPSGNTIYF. CDR3 nucleotide sequence: TGTGCCAGCAGTTACGGGGGGCCCTCTGGAAACACCATATATTTT.